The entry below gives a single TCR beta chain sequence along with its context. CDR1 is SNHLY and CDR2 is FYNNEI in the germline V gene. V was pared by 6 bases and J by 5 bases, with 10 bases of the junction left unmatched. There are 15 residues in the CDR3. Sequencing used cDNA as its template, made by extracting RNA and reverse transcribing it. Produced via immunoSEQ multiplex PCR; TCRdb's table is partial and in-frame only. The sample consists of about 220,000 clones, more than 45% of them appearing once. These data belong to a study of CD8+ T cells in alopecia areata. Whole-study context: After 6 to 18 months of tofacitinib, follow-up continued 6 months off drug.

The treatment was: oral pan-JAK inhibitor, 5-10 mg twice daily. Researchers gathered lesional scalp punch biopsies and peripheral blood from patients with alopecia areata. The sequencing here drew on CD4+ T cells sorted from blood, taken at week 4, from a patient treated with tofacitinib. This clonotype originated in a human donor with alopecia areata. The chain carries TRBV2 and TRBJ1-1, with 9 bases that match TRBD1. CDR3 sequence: CASRDRGAFRTEAFF. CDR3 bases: TGTGCCAGCAGGGACAGGGGAGCGTTCCGGACTGAAGCTTTCTTT. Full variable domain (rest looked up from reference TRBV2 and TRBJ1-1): EPEVTQTPSHQVTQMGQEVILRCVPISNHLYFYWYRQILGQKVEFLVSFYNNEISEKSEIFDDQFSVERPDGSNFTLKIRSTKLEDSAMYFCASRDRGAFRTEAFFGQGTRLTVV.